The sequence of this T cell receptor beta chain was determined in a study of immune evolution from preneoplasia to lung adenocarcinoma. V lost 7 bases and J lost 3, with 10 bases in between. The CDR3 is 13 residues long. Germline CDR1 is LGHNT and CDR2 is FRNRAP. The table came from immunoSEQ multiplex PCR; TCRdb's copy has only in-frame clones and leaves some out. The sample holds 30,000 to 45,000 clones, 74% seen once. Sequencing was done on a sample of FFPE invasive lung adenocarcinoma tissue. This receptor was taken from a person aged 55-75 years with lung adenocarcinoma. The chain has TRBV12-5 and TRBJ2-1; D not resolved. The chain's CDR3 is CASVSGIYNEQFF. The CDR3, as DNA: TGTGCTAGTGTGTCCGGAATCTACAATGAGCAGTTCTTC.